The entry that follows covers one T cell receptor beta chain sequence. Its antigen is not yet known. One base away there is no much larger clone; base qualities are not given. This sample was included in a study of control samples from healthy donors and cancer patients (dated by TCRdb to the early 2020s). Libraries were prepared through the immunoSEQ multiplex PCR assay. Not all clones reach the TCRdb copy of this immuneACCESS table, which keeps in-frame sequences only. Checked studies attribute under half of the gap to unresolved V genes and leave the rest unexplained. Recorded for this sample are almost 90,000 clones; about 84% of them occurred a single time. The top ten constitute around 2.1% of the sample. Sample: blood. This receptor was taken from a woman in her 40s in good health.

In nucleotide form, the sequence is TGTGCCTGGAGTGTAATCTCACAGCCAACGGATACGCAGTATTTT. Its product reads: CAWSVISQPTDTQYF. This chain is built from TRBV30 and TRBJ2-3; no confident D gene assignment can be made. The trim is 0 bases for V and 6 bases for J, with a gap of 16 bases between the germline ends. CDR1 and CDR2, per the germline V gene (reference sequence), are GTSNPN and SVGIG. Measured from the cysteine to the phenylalanine, the CDR3 is 15 residues long. Left in the record is the CDR3 DNA by itself, 45 bases read in frame from the first base. The full variable domain, completed from the reference TRBV30 and TRBJ2-3 proteins outside the CDR3, reads SQTIHQWPATLVQPVGSPLSLECTVEGTSNPNLYWYRQAAGRGLQLLFYSVGIGQISSEVPQNLSASRPQDRQFILSSKKLLLSDSGFYLCAWSVISQPTDTQYFGPGTRLTVL.